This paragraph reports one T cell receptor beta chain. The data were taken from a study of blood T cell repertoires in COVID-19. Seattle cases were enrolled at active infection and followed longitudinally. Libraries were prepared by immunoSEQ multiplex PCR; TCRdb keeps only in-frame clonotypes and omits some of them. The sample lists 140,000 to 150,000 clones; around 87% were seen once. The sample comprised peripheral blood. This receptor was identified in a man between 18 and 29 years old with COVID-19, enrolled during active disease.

In nucleotides, the CDR3 is TGTGCCAGCAGCGCCAGCGGGAGCCCAGATACGCAGTATTTT. Residues: CASSASGSPDTQYF. The chain has TRBV9 and TRBJ2-3; 8 nucleotides match TRBD2. With 3 bases clipped from V and 4 bases from J, the junction kept 4 bases outside the gene matches. CDR3 length: 14 residues. The germline CDR1 and CDR2 sequences are SGDLS and YYNGEE.